This T cell receptor (beta chain) was documented in a study of T cell responses to AZD1222 COVID-19 vaccine. Germline assignment: CDR1 LGHDT and CDR2 YNNKEL (reference sequence). V lost 1 base and J lost 2, with 8 bases in between. The CDR3 has 14 residues. Measured with immunoSEQ multiplex PCR; TCRdb has only the in-frame clones, and not every one. The table has 100,000 to 150,000 clones, 80% to 90% seen once. The source was peripheral blood, collected on day 0 of AZD1222 vaccination. The genes are TRBV3-1 (or the pseudogene TRBV3-2) and TRBJ1-2; D call uncertain. The clonotype was recovered from an adult in good health. The DNA of the CDR3 is TGTGCCAGCAGCCAAGGAGGAGGGAACTATGGCTACACCTTC. This translates into CASSQGGGNYGYTF.